This T cell receptor (beta chain) emerged from a study of T-cell reconstitution after alpha-beta-depleted transplantation in children. Study-level points and caveats: Surviving recipient T cells and thymic progenitors produced the high day-60 TCRbeta diversity seen in some patients. Approximately two months post-transplant, alpha-beta T cells reportedly originated from several hundred expanded graft clones. One year post-transplant, T-cell counts and diversity were largely derived from T cells produced anew.

This clonotype was observed a handful of times. Its target is not known. The CDR3 sequence is 18 residues long. Germline V gene lookup returns CDR1 PRHDT and CDR2 FYEKMQ (reference sequence). The V segment lost 6 bases and the J segment 4 bases; nucleotides outside the gene matches: 16. The library targeted TCRbeta and was prepared with unique molecular identifiers. From the PCR reads, TCRdb called clonotypes with MiXCR, one entry per CDR3 protein. The sample records approximately 800,000 distinct CDR3 sequences, 15% to 20% being singletons. This clonotype was obtained from a male patient under 18 who had a stem cell transplant for acute lymphoblastic leukemia, so the T cells may come from the graft donor. The sequencing used PBMCs, mostly from graft donor cells, collected 360 days after TCRalphabeta/CD19-depleted stem cell transplant. The chain combines TRBV13 with TRBJ2-1; 9 nucleotides align to TRBD2. The CDR3: CASSRPFMAGGIYNEQFF. CDR3 nucleotide sequence: TGTGCCAGCAGTCGACCCTTCATGGCGGGAGGGATTTACAATGAGCAGTTCTTC.